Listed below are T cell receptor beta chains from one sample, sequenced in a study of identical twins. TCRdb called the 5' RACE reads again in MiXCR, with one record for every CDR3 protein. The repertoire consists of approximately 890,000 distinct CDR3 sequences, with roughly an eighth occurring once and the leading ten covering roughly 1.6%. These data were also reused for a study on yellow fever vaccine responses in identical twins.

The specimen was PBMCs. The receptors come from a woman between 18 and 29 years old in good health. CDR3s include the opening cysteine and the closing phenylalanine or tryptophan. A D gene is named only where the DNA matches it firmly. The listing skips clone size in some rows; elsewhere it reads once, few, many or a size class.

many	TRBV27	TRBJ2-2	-	CASSFRGSGELFF	TGTGCCAGCAGTTTCCGGGGCTCCGGGGAGCTGTTTTTT
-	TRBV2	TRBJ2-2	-	CASGGGSGTGELFF	TGTGCCAGCGGTGGGGGGTCTGGAACCGGGGAGCTGTTTTTT
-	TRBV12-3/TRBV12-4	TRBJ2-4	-	CASSSSLGIPLGNIQYF	TGTGCCAGCAGTTCATCTCTTGGGATCCCCCTCGGAAACATTCAGTACTTC
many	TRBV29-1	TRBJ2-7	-	CSAVDGTYEQYF	TGCAGCGCTGTAGACGGGACGTACGAGCAGTACTTC
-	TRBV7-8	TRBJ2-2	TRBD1	CASSTRTGGYGNTGELFF	TGTGCCAGCAGCACCCGGACAGGGGGCTATGGGAACACCGGGGAGCTGTTTTTT
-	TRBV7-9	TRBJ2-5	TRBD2	CASSRLGGLVQETQYF	TGTGCCAGCAGCCGTTTAGGGGGACTAGTCCAAGAGACCCAGTACTTC
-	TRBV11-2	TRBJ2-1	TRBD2	CASSLDRGGGGHNEQFF	TGTGCCAGCAGCTTAGATCGCGGCGGGGGAGGCCACAATGAGCAGTTCTTC
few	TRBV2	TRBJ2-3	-	CASSENRLGTDTQYF	TGTGCCAGCAGTGAGAATCGGCTCGGCACAGATACGCAGTATTTT
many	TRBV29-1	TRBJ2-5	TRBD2	CSGRLAGGETQYF	TGCAGCGGCAGACTAGCGGGAGGGGAGACCCAGTACTTC
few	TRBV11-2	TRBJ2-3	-	CASSFDRPTDTQYF	TGTGCCAGCAGCTTCGATCGCCCGACAGATACGCAGTATTTT
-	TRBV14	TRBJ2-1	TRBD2	CASSQARLAGGVDEQFF	TGTGCCAGCAGCCAAGCACGGCTAGCGGGGGGAGTCGATGAGCAGTTCTTC
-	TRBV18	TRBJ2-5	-	CASSPPVVETQYF	TGTGCCAGCTCACCACCGGTGGTGGAGACCCAGTACTTC
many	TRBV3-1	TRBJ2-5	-	CASSQGWETQYF	TGTGCCAGCTCACAGGGTTGGGAGACCCAGTACTTC
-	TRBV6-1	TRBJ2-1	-	CASRRTDYNEQFF	TGTGCCAGCAGGCGGACAGATTACAATGAGCAGTTCTTC
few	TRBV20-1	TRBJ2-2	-	CSATEAQGGELFF	TGCAGTGCAACAGAAGCACAGGGCGGGGAGCTGTTTTTT
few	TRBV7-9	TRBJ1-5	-	CASSLGDPGPQHF	TGTGCCAGCAGCTTAGGGGACCCAGGGCCCCAGCATTTT
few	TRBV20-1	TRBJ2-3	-	CSARDWRNTDTQYF	TGCAGTGCTAGAGATTGGAGGAACACAGATACGCAGTATTTT